The 4 T cell receptor beta chains below all came from one sample that was sequenced in a study of blood T cells in healthy people across ages. Through a sample-barcoded 5' primer and a J-beta primer mix, a second PCR was run for about 6 to 11 cycles. From the 5' RACE reads, TCRdb called clonotypes with MiXCR, one entry per CDR3 protein. The table records about 1.8 million distinct CDR3 sequences, around 50% of them present only once. The sample was blood. All receptors derive from a woman aged 40 to 50 in good health.

The table lists this clonotype with a few counts. The chain combines TRBV7-3 with TRBJ1-1; weak D call: TRBD1 (5 bases). Germline V CDR1 and CDR2: SGHTA, FQGTGA. The V gene lost 0 bases and the J gene lost 0 bases, with 20 bases spanning the gap. The CDR3 contains 19 residues. CDR3 in amino acids: CASSLTEAGLKTMNTEAFF. Written as DNA, the CDR3 is TGTGCCAGCAGCTTAACGGAAGCAGGGTTGAAGACTATGAACACTGAAGCTTTCTTT.

The chain recombines TRBV12-5 with TRBJ1-1; 7 bases fit TRBD1. The V gene's germline CDR1 is LGHNT and CDR2 FRNRAP. Unmatched junction bases numbered 4, after V lost 6 bases and J lost 6 bases. The CDR3 is 12 amino acids. CDR3 region: CASGVDRSEAFF. The CDR3 DNA sequence: TGTGCTAGTGGAGTGGACAGGTCTGAAGCTTTCTTT.

J is TRBJ2-1 and V is TRBV5-1; 7 bases align to TRBD1. The V gene's germline CDR1 is SGHRS and CDR2 YFSETQ. The CDR3 contains 12 residues. V shed 6 bases, J shed 8 bases, and the junction held 5 bases outside the gene matches. CDR3 residues: CASKQGWDEQFF. The DNA for the CDR3 is TGCGCCAGCAAACAGGGGTGGGATGAGCAGTTCTTC.

Only a few counts were recorded for this clonotype. The chain uses TRBV4-1 and TRBJ2-5, with TRBD1 matching over 7 bases. The CDR3 contains 16 residues. V trimming: 0 bases; J trimming: 4 bases; junction bases outside the gene matches: 8. The germline gives CDR1 MGHRA, CDR2 YSYEKL. This chain's CDR3 is CASSQDLTGLVETQYF. The CDR3 region has the DNA TGCGCCAGCAGCCAAGATCTGACAGGGTTAGTAGAGACCCAGTACTTC.